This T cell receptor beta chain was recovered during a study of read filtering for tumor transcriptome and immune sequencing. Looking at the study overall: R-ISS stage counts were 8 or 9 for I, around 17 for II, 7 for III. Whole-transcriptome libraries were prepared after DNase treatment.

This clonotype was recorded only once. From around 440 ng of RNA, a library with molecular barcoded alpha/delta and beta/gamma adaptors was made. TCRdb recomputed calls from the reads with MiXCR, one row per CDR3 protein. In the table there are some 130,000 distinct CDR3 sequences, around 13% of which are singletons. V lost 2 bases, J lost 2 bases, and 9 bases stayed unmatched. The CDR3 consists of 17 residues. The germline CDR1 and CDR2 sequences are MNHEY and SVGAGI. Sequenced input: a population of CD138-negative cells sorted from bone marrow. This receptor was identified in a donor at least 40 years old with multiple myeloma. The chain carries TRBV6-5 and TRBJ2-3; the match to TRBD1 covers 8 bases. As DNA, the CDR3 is TGTGCCAGCAGTTACGCGACTTTGGGACAGGACACAGATACGCAGTATTTT. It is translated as CASSYATLGQDTDTQYF.